One T cell receptor (beta chain) is described in this entry. Its antigen remains unknown. The sample belongs to a study of T cell responses to AZD1222 COVID-19 vaccine. V lost 4 bases, J lost 4 bases, and 15 bases lay in between. The CDR3 loop spans 15 amino acids. CDR1 and CDR2 from the germline V gene are SGHNT and YYREEE (reference sequence). Method: immunoSEQ multiplex PCR; TCRdb's copy keeps in-frame clones and lacks some. The sample holds more than 85,000 clones, 65% to 85% seen once. Notes on the study in general: Two AZD1222 administrations were followed by greater Spike-specific TCR breadth and depth.

J is TRBJ2-1 and V is TRBV5-4, with D perhaps TRBD1 (5 bases). Source: peripheral blood, taken on day 0 of AZD1222 vaccination. The receptor was isolated from an adult in good health. The CDR3 reads CASSKAGSSYNEQFF. The CDR3 nucleotides are TGTGCCAGCAGCAAAGCAGGGTCCTCATACAATGAGCAGTTCTTC.